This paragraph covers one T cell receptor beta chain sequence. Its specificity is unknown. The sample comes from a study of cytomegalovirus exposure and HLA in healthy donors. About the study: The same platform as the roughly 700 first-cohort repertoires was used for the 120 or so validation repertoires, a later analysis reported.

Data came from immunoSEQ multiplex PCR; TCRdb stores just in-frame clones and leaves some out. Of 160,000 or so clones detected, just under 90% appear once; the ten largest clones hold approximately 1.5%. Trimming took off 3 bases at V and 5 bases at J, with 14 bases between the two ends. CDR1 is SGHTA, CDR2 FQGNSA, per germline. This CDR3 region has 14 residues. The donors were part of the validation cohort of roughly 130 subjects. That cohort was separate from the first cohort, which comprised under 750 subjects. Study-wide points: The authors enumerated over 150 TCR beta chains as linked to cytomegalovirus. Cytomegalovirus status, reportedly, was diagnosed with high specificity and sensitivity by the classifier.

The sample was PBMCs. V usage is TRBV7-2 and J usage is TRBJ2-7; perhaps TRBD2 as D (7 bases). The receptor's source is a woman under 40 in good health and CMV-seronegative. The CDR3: CASSLEGGPHEQYF. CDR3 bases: TGTGCCAGCAGCTTGGAGGGGGGGCCCCACGAGCAGTACTTC.